These T cell receptor beta chains were read from a single sample in a study of CD8 T cells in ankylosing spondylitis. TCRdb re-derived calls from the 5' RACE reads in MiXCR, one entry per CDR3 protein. Altogether about 340,000 distinct CDR3 sequences are present, more than 20% being singletons, with the ten largest covering around 13%. Sequenced material: blood, either unsorted or a sorted T cell fraction (not recorded which). The receptor source for this set is a male donor with ankylosing spondylitis or in good health (not recorded which). CDR3s include the opening cysteine and the closing phenylalanine or tryptophan. Fields, in order: J gene, V gene, CDR3 protein.

TRBJ2-7	TRBV2	CAIRRDISYEQYF
TRBJ2-1	TRBV2	CASSVGQSSYNEQFF
TRBJ2-3	TRBV6-5	CASSYGGGSGGATDTQYF
TRBJ2-2	TRBV4-1	CASSQWTPTGELFF
TRBJ2-3	TRBV5-1	CASRLAGTTDTQYF
TRBJ1-5	TRBV27	CASSPDSTNQPQHF
TRBJ2-1	TRBV20-1	CSAFGTSGGAYNEQFF
TRBJ2-7	TRBV5-1	CASSLGQGVAYYEQYF
TRBJ2-1	TRBV10-3	CAISESPEPPKSLEQFF
TRBJ2-1	TRBV7-9	CASSLGQGRDEQFF
TRBJ2-3	TRBV5-1	CASSYIGGSTDTQYF
TRBJ2-5	TRBV7-3	CASSLYAGREETQYF
TRBJ2-5	TRBV2	CASSDGLSAQETQYF
TRBJ1-1	TRBV6-1	CASSERGAEAFF
TRBJ2-7	TRBV5-8	CASSLANREQYF
TRBJ1-5	TRBV27	CASSLSGDQPQHF
TRBJ2-1	TRBV6-2/TRBV6-3	CASRGASYNEQFF
TRBJ2-7	TRBV10-3	CAISERTGPLYEQYF
TRBJ2-3	TRBV12-3/TRBV12-4	CASTQGGAVRTDTQYF
TRBJ2-1	TRBV3-1	CASSTGQEAVMGEQFF
TRBJ2-2	TRBV5-5	CASSSSSDNTGELFF
TRBJ1-2	TRBV5-1	CASSLEGGGYTF
TRBJ1-1	TRBV11-2	CASSLIGGTEAFF
TRBJ2-3	TRBV24-1	CATSDLLATTQYF
TRBJ2-1	TRBV5-5	CASSITGPSSYNEQFF
TRBJ1-2	TRBV12-3/TRBV12-4	CASSLGGEPDYGYTF
TRBJ2-1	TRBV7-9	CASSPEGTFYNEQFF
TRBJ1-2	TRBV7-6	CASSSKIGADGYTF
TRBJ2-7	TRBV12-3/TRBV12-4	CASSFGTGGYEQYF
TRBJ2-7	TRBV7-9	CASSLGVGQIYEQYF
TRBJ2-1	TRBV29-1	CSVEDLASSEFF
TRBJ2-1	TRBV12-3/TRBV12-4	CASEKPGQAYNEQFF
TRBJ2-2	TRBV6-5	CASSYIQGDTGELFF
TRBJ2-5	TRBV11-2	CASSSKLETQYF
TRBJ2-1	TRBV7-6	CASSSGQGAGNEQFF
TRBJ2-7	TRBV9	CASSVVLRSGGIDSKPDEQYF
TRBJ2-1	TRBV4-1	CASSLAGGLDEQFF